These 21 T cell receptor beta chains originate from one sample sequenced in a study of cytomegalovirus exposure and HLA in healthy donors. The PCR was carried out with 60 Vbeta primers and 13 Jbeta primers. Here immunoSEQ multiplex PCR was the method, and the copy in TCRdb shows in-frame clones only, minus some. The sample includes around 180,000 clones, roughly 88% of them seen just once. The sample was PBMCs. The source is a girl aged 2-10 years in good health and CMV-seropositive.

CDR3 protein: CATMAGGMGNEQFF. In DNA form, the CDR3 reads TGTGCCACCATGGCGGGGGGAATGGGCAATGAGCAGTTCTTC. The chain uses TRBV28 and TRBJ2-1; 8 bases map to TRBD2. After removal of 10 bases from V and 6 bases from J, the junction contained 11 bases not matched to a gene. The CDR3 extends over 14 amino acids. Germline-derived CDR1 and CDR2 are MDHEN and SYDVKM.

The genes are TRBV11-2 and TRBJ2-1; 8 bases match TRBD2. CDR3 size: 17 residues. Losses at the gene ends were 4 bases for V and 7 bases for J; bases not matched to a gene: 15. Germline CDR1 reads SGHAT; CDR2 reads FQNNGV. In nucleotides, the CDR3 is TGTGCCAGCAGCTCCCTGGGGGGTCTAGCGGGTAGTAATGAGCAGTTCTTC. Protein product: CASSSLGGLAGSNEQFF.

CDR3 nucleotides: TGCGCCAGCAGAGGGCTAGCGGGAGATCCCTCCGGTGAGCAGTTCTTC. Translated, it gives CASRGLAGDPSGEQFF. The J gene is TRBJ2-1, the V gene TRBV5-1; TRBD2 agrees at 10 bases. This CDR3 spans 16 amino acids. V shed 5 bases and J 9 bases; nucleotides not matched to a gene: 14. Germline CDR1 SGHRS, CDR2 YFSETQ.

J is TRBJ2-7 and V is TRBV5-1, with 11 bases aligning to TRBD2. Germline CDR1 reads SGHRS; CDR2 reads YFSETQ. J lost 2 bases, V lost 5 bases, and 9 bases had no gene match. This CDR3 comprises 16 residues. CDR3 residues: CASSSLAGGGAYEQYF. CDR3 DNA sequence: TGCGCCAGCAGTTCCCTAGCGGGAGGAGGGGCCTACGAGCAGTACTTC.

The chain joins TRBV12-5 to TRBJ1-1; D not resolved. V was cut by 3 bases and J by 6 bases, with 14 bases left in between. The CDR3 loop spans 14 amino acids. The germline V gene has CDR1 LGHNT and CDR2 FRNRAP. CDR3 sequence (DNA): TGTGCTAGTGGTTTTTTACCGGGGAATGCTGAAGCTTTCTTT. As protein: CASGFLPGNAEAFF.

The chain employs TRBV14 and TRBJ1-3; D is unclear. Between the trimmed V and J ends, which lost 6 bases and 0 bases, there was a span of 6 bases. The CDR3 contains 13 residues. Germline CDR1 is SGHDN and CDR2 is FVKESK. The CDR3 loop reads CASRESSGNTIYF. The CDR3 DNA sequence: TGTGCCAGCAGGGAGAGCTCTGGAAACACCATATATTTT.

CDR3 amino acids: CASSLFGGYETQYF. CDR3 sequence (DNA): TGTGCCAGCAGCTTATTTGGAGGGTATGAGACCCAGTACTTC. The chain has TRBV7-9 and TRBJ2-5; D is perhaps TRBD2 (6 bases). The CDR3 length is 14 residues. Looked up from germline, CDR1 is SEHNR and CDR2 is FQNEAQ (reference sequence). Trimming shortened V by 2 bases and J by 5 bases, and 12 bases separated the two germline ends. The variable domain in full, with the rest retrieved from reference TRBV7-9 and TRBJ2-5, is DTGVSQNPRHKITKRGQNVTFRCDPISEHNRLYWYRQTLGQGPEFLTYFQNEAQLEKSRLLSDRFSAERPKGSFSTLEIQRTEQGDSAMYLCASSLFGGYETQYFGPGTRLLVL.

The gene calls are TRBV7-9 and TRBJ1-6, with D tentatively TRBD1 (5 bases). There are 17 residues in the CDR3. Germline lookup yields CDR1 SEHNR and CDR2 FQNEAQ (reference sequence). V was pared by 4 bases and J by 6 bases, with 19 bases between. The CDR3 bases are TGTGCCAGCAGCTGGGGGGTAGAGGTGTCGGGTAATTCACCCCTCCACTTT. This encodes CASSWGVEVSGNSPLHF.

This chain connects TRBV4-1 to TRBJ2-2, with D maybe TRBD2 (5 bases). V was trimmed by 2 bases and J by 6 bases, leaving 7 bases between them. The CDR3 totals 13 residues. The germline V gene encodes CDR1 MGHRA and CDR2 YSYEKL. The CDR3 DNA reads as TGCGCCAGCAGCCAAAAAGCGGCCGGGGAGCTGTTTTTT. This gives the protein CASSQKAAGELFF.

The V gene is TRBV11-3, the J gene TRBJ2-3, with D tentatively TRBD1 (6 bases). V shed 7 bases and J shed 5 bases, with 10 bases lying between them. Germline loops: CDR1 SGHNT, CDR2 YENEEA. The CDR3 has 12 residues. CDR3 sequence: CASTRGGDTQYF. For the CDR3, the DNA is TGTGCCAGCACCAGGGGTGGAGATACGCAGTATTTT.

This chain joins TRBV6-5 and TRBJ1-1; no clear D. Germline CDR1 is MNHEY and CDR2 is SVGAGI. V lost 0 bases to trimming and J lost 1 base, with 3 bases between them. This CDR3 has 13 amino acids. CDR3 in DNA: TGTGCCAGCAGTTACTCAGCGAACACTGAAGCTTTCTTT. Translation gives CASSYSANTEAFF.

The V call is TRBV7-3, the J call TRBJ1-1; 12 positions match TRBD1. The CDR3 totals 14 residues. The V gene's germline CDR1 is SGHTA and CDR2 FQGTGA. V lost 3 bases to trimming and J lost 4 bases; unmatched junction nucleotides: 0. The CDR3 loop reads CASSLGQGATEAFF. CDR3 bases: TGTGCCAGCAGCTTGGGACAGGGGGCCACTGAAGCTTTCTTT.

The chain has TRBV6-1 and TRBJ1-2; D might be TRBD1 (6 bases). CDR1 and CDR2 (germline): MNHNS, SASEGT. The V end lost 11 bases, the J end lost 8 bases, and 24 bases lay between the germline ends. The CDR3 runs to 14 residues. CDR3 sequence: CACSRDGERGGYTF. CDR3 nucleotide sequence: TGTGCCTGCTCCCGGGACGGAGAAAGGGGGGGCTACACCTTC.

The CDR3 protein is CASSLERGRGEQFF. The CDR3 nucleotides are TGCGCCAGCAGCTTGGAGCGTGGGAGGGGTGAGCAGTTCTTC. The rearrangement joins TRBV5-1 to TRBJ2-1, with 7 positions matching TRBD2. The CDR3 length is 14 residues. Trimming cost V 0 bases and J 9 bases; bases outside gene matches: 6. Germline V CDR1 and CDR2: SGHRS, YFSETQ.

This clone occurred a few times. V is TRBV5-4 and J is TRBJ1-1, with D possibly matching TRBD1 (6 bases). Germline V gives CDR1 SGHNT, CDR2 YYREEE (reference sequence). The CDR3 spans 14 residues. Trimming took 7 bases from V and 2 from J, leaving 15 bases between them. Written as DNA, the CDR3 is TGTGCCAGCGGTGGGGTCAGGGGTAACACTGAAGCTTTCTTT. Its protein is CASGGVRGNTEAFF.

The J gene is TRBJ1-1, the V gene TRBV18; 9 positions match TRBD1. This CDR3 is built from 15 residues. V was clipped by 4 bases and J by 11 bases; unmatched bases: 14. Germline loops: CDR1 KGHSH, CDR2 LQKENI. The chain's CDR3 is CASSLSGTGSRRAFF. The DNA of the CDR3 is TGTGCCAGCTCACTGTCCGGGACAGGGTCTCGTCGGGCTTTCTTT.

In this sample, this clone turned up once. The chain is built from TRBV19 and TRBJ1-2; D might be TRBD1 (6 bases). The CDR3 covers 16 residues. CDR1 and CDR2 from the germline V gene are LNHDA and SQIVND (reference sequence). V was trimmed by 1 base and J by 6 bases, leaving 18 bases between them. The CDR3 sequence is CASSIAWTSEGDGYTF. CDR3 DNA: TGTGCCAGTAGTATAGCTTGGACCTCTGAGGGGGATGGCTACACCTTC.

The rearrangement uses TRBV5-1 and TRBJ2-2; D may be TRBD1 (6 bases). V was cut by 3 bases and J by 2 bases, with 14 bases left in between. The CDR3 loop spans 16 amino acids. The germline V gene encodes CDR1 SGHRS and CDR2 YFSETQ. The CDR3 reads CASSSGTQFNTGELFF. The CDR3 nucleotides read TGCGCCAGCAGCTCTGGGACACAATTCAACACCGGGGAGCTGTTTTTT.

The V call is TRBV6-1, the J call TRBJ2-7, with no clear D. Germline values: CDR1 MNHNS, CDR2 SASEGT. The ends were cut back, 1 base at V and 4 bases at J, with 11 bases in the middle. The CDR3 length is 14 residues. The DNA of the CDR3 is TGTGCCAGCAGTGAAGGACTTTCTTTATACGAGCAGTACTTC. This gives the protein CASSEGLSLYEQYF.

The genes are TRBV9 and TRBJ1-2; no clear D gene. Looked up from germline, CDR1 is SGDLS and CDR2 is YYNGEE. Trimming took 0 bases from V and 2 from J, leaving 8 bases between them. The CDR3 is 14 amino acids. CDR3 DNA: TGTGCCAGCAGCGTAGCGGTTCGAAACTATGGCTACACCTTC. Translating it yields CASSVAVRNYGYTF.

The genes are TRBV6-1 and TRBJ1-1; D unclear. The germline CDR1 and CDR2 sequences are MNHNS and SASEGT. V was pared by 3 bases and J by 0 bases, with 14 bases between. The CDR3 totals 16 residues. The CDR3 protein is CASSDPREHMNTEAFF. CDR3 coding DNA: TGTGCCAGCAGTGACCCCCGGGAGCACATGAACACTGAAGCTTTCTTT.